Listed below are T cell receptor beta chains from one sample, sequenced in a study of T cell responses to AZD1222 COVID-19 vaccine. The method was immunoSEQ multiplex PCR; TCRdb's version includes in-frame clones alone and lacks a portion of them. The data hold roughly 190,000 clones, with approximately 91% observed a single time. This specimen was peripheral blood, taken 28 days after the second AZD1222 dose. The receptors here all came from an adult who received the AZD1222 COVID-19 vaccine. CDR3s include the opening cysteine and the closing phenylalanine or tryptophan. Fields, in order: V gene, D gene, J gene, clone size, CDR3 protein, CDR3 DNA. The D gene is left open where the match is weak. Size values are once, few and many counts, or a class for expanded clones, and some rows have none.

TRBV2,-,TRBJ2-2,-,CASSGGRGLSGELFF,TGTGCCAGCAGTGGGGGACGGGGCCTGTCCGGGGAGCTGTTTTTT
TRBV7-2,TRBD1,TRBJ2-7,-,CASSSGTGVEQYF,TGTGCCAGCAGCTCCGGGACAGGGGTCGAGCAGTACTTC
TRBV15,-,TRBJ1-2,-,CATSRDMEDNRGYTF,TGTGCCACCAGCAGAGATATGGAGGATAACCGGGGCTACACCTTC
TRBV5-1,-,TRBJ2-1,once,CASRLTGAAYNEQFF,TGCGCCAGCAGACTAACAGGTGCTGCCTACAATGAGCAGTTCTTC
TRBV2,TRBD1,TRBJ1-5,-,CASSPARGVSNQPQHF,TGTGCCAGCAGTCCCGCCAGGGGGGTTAGCAATCAGCCCCAGCATTTT
TRBV28,TRBD1,TRBJ1-5,-,CASSWGQGAHSNQPQHF,TGTGCCAGCAGTTGGGGACAGGGGGCCCATAGCAATCAGCCCCAGCATTTT
TRBV5-1,-,TRBJ2-1,-,CASSLGLLTNEQFF,TGCGCCAGCAGCTTGGGGCTATTAACCAATGAGCAGTTCTTC
TRBV19,-,TRBJ1-5,-,CASSIEGNSNQPQHF,TGTGCCAGTAGTATAGAAGGGAATAGCAATCAGCCCCAGCATTTT
TRBV23-1,TRBD2,TRBJ2-3,-,CASSQSSASGDTDTQYF,TGCGCCAGCAGTCAATCGAGTGCTAGCGGGGACACAGATACGCAGTATTTT
TRBV24-1,TRBD1,TRBJ1-2,once,CATSDSRTGGTVNGYTF,TGTGCCACCAGTGATTCTAGGACAGGGGGCACGGTAAATGGCTACACCTTC
TRBV7-9,TRBD2,TRBJ2-1,-,CASSGGTSGINEQFF,TGTGCCAGCAGCGGGGGGACTAGCGGGATCAATGAGCAGTTCTTC
TRBV19,TRBD1,TRBJ1-5,-,CASSPQGAFQPQHF,TGTGCCAGTAGCCCACAGGGGGCTTTTCAGCCCCAGCATTTT
TRBV9,-,TRBJ1-5,-,CASSAQGHSNQPQHF,TGTGCCAGCAGCGCCCAGGGCCATAGCAATCAGCCCCAGCATTTT
TRBV3-1/TRBV3-2,TRBD2,TRBJ2-3,-,CASSPGLAEGDTQYF,TGTGCCAGCAGCCCCGGACTAGCGGAGGGGGATACGCAGTATTTT
TRBV4-1,-,TRBJ1-4,-,CASSQEGGRFNNEKLFF,TGCGCCAGCAGCCAAGAAGGGGGACGATTCAATAATGAAAAACTGTTTTTT
TRBV9,-,TRBJ2-1,-,CASSLAGGQYNEQFF,TGTGCCAGCAGCCTCGCCGGAGGTCAGTACAATGAGCAGTTCTTC
TRBV5-6,-,TRBJ1-1,-,CASSVREAEAFF,TGTGCCAGCAGCGTACGGGAAGCTGAAGCTTTCTTT
TRBV11-3,-,TRBJ2-7,-,CASSLALGYEQYF,TGTGCCAGCAGCCTAGCCTTGGGCTACGAGCAGTACTTC
TRBV3-1/TRBV3-2,TRBD1,TRBJ2-7,-,CASSQPGTGSEQYF,TGTGCCAGCAGCCAACCCGGGACAGGAAGCGAGCAGTACTTC
TRBV6-5,-,TRBJ2-7,once,CASTTSGDFRYEQYF,TGTGCCAGCACCACTTCAGGGGACTTCCGCTACGAGCAGTACTTC
TRBV18,TRBD2,TRBJ2-2,-,CASSPLSGRDTGELFF,TGTGCCAGCTCACCACTTAGCGGGAGGGACACCGGGGAGCTGTTTTTT
TRBV5-5,-,TRBJ2-5,-,CASSLRVTLQETQYF,TGTGCCAGCAGCCTGAGGGTCACCCTTCAAGAGACCCAGTACTTC
TRBV3-1/TRBV3-2,-,TRBJ2-3,-,CASSPTGDTQYF,TGTGCCAGCAGCCCCACAGGGGATACGCAGTATTTT
TRBV27,-,TRBJ2-7,-,CASSFDGPSYEQYF,TGTGCCAGCAGTTTTGACGGACCATCCTACGAGCAGTACTTC
TRBV30,-,TRBJ1-2,-,CAWSVQTGGGYTF,TGTGCCTGGAGTGTACAGACAGGCGGGGGCTACACCTTC
TRBV7-3,-,TRBJ2-2,-,CASRSQSNTGELFF,TGTGCCAGCAGGTCCCAATCGAACACCGGGGAGCTGTTTTTT
TRBV7-9,TRBD1,TRBJ2-7,-,CASSWGQDAHEQYF,TGTGCCAGCAGCTGGGGACAGGATGCCCACGAGCAGTACTTC